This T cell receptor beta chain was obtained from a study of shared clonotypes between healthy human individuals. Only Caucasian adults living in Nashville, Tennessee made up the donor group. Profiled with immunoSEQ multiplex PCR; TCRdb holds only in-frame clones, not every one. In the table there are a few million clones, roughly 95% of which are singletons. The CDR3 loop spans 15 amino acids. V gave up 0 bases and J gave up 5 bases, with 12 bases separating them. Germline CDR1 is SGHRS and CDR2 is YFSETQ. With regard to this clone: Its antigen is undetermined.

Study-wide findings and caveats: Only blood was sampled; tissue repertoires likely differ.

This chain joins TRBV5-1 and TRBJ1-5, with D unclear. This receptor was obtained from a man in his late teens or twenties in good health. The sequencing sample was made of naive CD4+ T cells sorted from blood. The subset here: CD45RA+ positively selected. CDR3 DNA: TGCGCCAGCAGCTTGGACAGTACCCGAGATCAGCCCCAGCATTTT. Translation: CASSLDSTRDQPQHF.